This TCR beta chain stems from a study of blood T cell repertoires in COVID-19. With V trimmed by 1 base and J by 8 bases, 7 bases remained unmatched. The CDR3 spans 15 residues. CDR1 is SGHVS and CDR2 is FNYEAQ in the germline V gene. The data were produced by immunoSEQ multiplex PCR, yet TCRdb's version contains in-frame clones alone and is incomplete. The sample lists hundreds of thousands of clones, roughly 87% occurring once. This clone has just a few counts. The chain links TRBV7-6 to TRBJ1-4; 7 bases match TRBD1. The specimen was PBMCs or T cells enriched from blood (not recorded which). The receptor was derived from a woman aged 25 to 39 with acute COVID-19. DNA of the CDR3: TGTGCCAGCAGCTTAGTCGGACAGGTCGTCGAAAAACTGTTTTTT. Protein product: CASSLVGQVVEKLFF.